This entry lists 9 T cell receptor beta chains sequenced from one sample in a study of blood T cell repertoires in COVID-19. TCRdb's copy holds only in-frame clones and misses some; the assay was immunoSEQ multiplex PCR. Of 200,000 to 250,000 clones listed, roughly 90% are singletons. The sequencing sample was made of PBMCs or T cells enriched from blood (not recorded which). The receptors originated from a man aged 25 to 40 who had been exposed to COVID-19.

This clone came up a few times. The gene calls are TRBV2 and TRBJ2-5; TRBD2 matches at 9 bases. J lost 2 bases, V lost 0 bases, and 10 bases had no gene match. Germline assignment: CDR1 SNHLY and CDR2 FYNNEI. The CDR3 length is 18 residues. The CDR3 spells CASSEARLAGLKQETQYF. CDR3 bases: TGTGCCAGCAGTGAAGCGCGTCTAGCGGGGCTTAAACAAGAGACCCAGTACTTC. Variable domain in full (rest from reference TRBV2 and TRBJ2-5): EPEVTQTPSHQVTQMGQEVILRCVPISNHLYFYWYRQILGQKVEFLVSFYNNEISEKSEIFDDQFSVERPDGSNFTLKIRSTKLEDSAMYFCASSEARLAGLKQETQYFGPGTRLLVL.

This chain uses TRBV11-1 with TRBJ2-3; tentative D call: TRBD2 (5 bases). The germline V and J ends were trimmed by 8 bases and 2 bases, with 17 bases remaining between them. The CDR3 length is 15 residues. Germline values: CDR1 SGHAT, CDR2 FQDESV (reference sequence). The CDR3 bases are TGTGCCAGCGGGGAGACCGGGATCACCACAGATACGCAGTATTTT. This translates into CASGETGITTDTQYF.

This sequence joins TRBV4-3 and TRBJ1-4; maybe TRBD1 (6 bases). CDR1 and CDR2 (germline): LGHNA, YSLEER. The V gene lost 0 bases and the J gene lost 6 bases, with 8 bases spanning the gap. CDR3 length equals 14 residues. The CDR3: CASSQDWTDEKLFF. In DNA, the CDR3 is TGCGCCAGCAGCCAAGACTGGACAGATGAAAAACTGTTTTTT.

The rearrangement joins TRBV29-1 to TRBJ1-2; no definite D call. Germline CDR1 is SQVTM and CDR2 is ANQGSEA. The V end lost 8 bases, the J end lost 3 bases, and 10 bases lay between the germline ends. The CDR3 runs to 11 residues. The DNA of the CDR3 is TGCAGCACGAGGTCCTACTATGGCTACACCTTC. Protein: CSTRSYYGYTF.

The chain joins TRBV27 to TRBJ2-3; 10 bases align to TRBD2. Per the germline V gene, CDR1 is MNHEY and CDR2 is SMNVEV (reference sequence). This CDR3 comprises 18 residues. Trimming at V came to 2 bases and at J to 3 bases, leaving 11 bases not matched to a gene. The CDR3 here is CASSLEPIAGGGTDTQYF. CDR3 nucleotides: TGTGCCAGCAGTTTAGAACCGATAGCGGGGGGTGGGACAGATACGCAGTATTTT.

The genes are TRBV6-5 and TRBJ2-1; D possibly corresponds to TRBD1 (6 bases). CDR1 is MNHEY and CDR2 is SVGAGI in the germline V gene. Trimming stripped 5 bases from V and 0 bases from J, with 11 bases between. The CDR3 totals 15 residues. DNA of the CDR3: TGTGCCAGCAGTAGACAGGCTAGCTCCTACAATGAGCAGTTCTTC. Translated: CASSRQASSYNEQFF.

The sample holds a few counts of this clone. J is TRBJ2-5 and V is TRBV5-4; 7 bases are a match to TRBD1. CDR1 SGHNT and CDR2 YYREEE come from the germline V gene (reference sequence). Trimming at V came to 4 bases and at J to 5 bases, leaving 8 bases not matched to a gene. This CDR3 is 14 amino acids long. In nucleotides, the CDR3 is TGTGCCAGCAGCCGCCGGGACAGAGGGGAGACCCAGTACTTC. Translated: CASSRRDRGETQYF.

The chain links TRBV27 to TRBJ2-5, with a weak D call TRBD2 (5 bases). Trimming removed 7 bases from V and 2 bases from J, with 14 bases in between. Germline-derived CDR1 and CDR2 are MNHEY and SMNVEV (reference sequence). This CDR3 has 14 residues. As DNA, the CDR3 is TGTGCCAGCATGGAGCTCCCGGGGCAAGAGACCCAGTACTTC. Protein sequence: CASMELPGQETQYF.

V usage is TRBV4-2 and J usage is TRBJ1-6; D is uncertain. Germline V gives CDR1 LGHNA, CDR2 YNFKEQ. The CDR3 has 14 residues. Trimming stripped 0 bases from V and 14 bases from J, with 14 bases between. CDR3 residues: CASSQDVLSGALHF. The CDR3 DNA reads as TGTGCCAGCAGCCAAGATGTATTATCGGGAGCCCTCCACTTT.